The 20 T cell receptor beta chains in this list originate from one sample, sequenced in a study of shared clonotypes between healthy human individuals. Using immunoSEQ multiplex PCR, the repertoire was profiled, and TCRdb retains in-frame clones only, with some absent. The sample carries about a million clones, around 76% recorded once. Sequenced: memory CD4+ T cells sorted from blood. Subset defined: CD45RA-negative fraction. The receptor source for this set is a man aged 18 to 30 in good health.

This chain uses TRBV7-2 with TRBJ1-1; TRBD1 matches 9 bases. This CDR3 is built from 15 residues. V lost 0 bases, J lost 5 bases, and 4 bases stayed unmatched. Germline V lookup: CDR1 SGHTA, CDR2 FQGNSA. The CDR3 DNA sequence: TGTGCCAGCAGCTTAGCAGGGACAGGGAGTACTGAAGCTTTCTTT. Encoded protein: CASSLAGTGSTEAFF.

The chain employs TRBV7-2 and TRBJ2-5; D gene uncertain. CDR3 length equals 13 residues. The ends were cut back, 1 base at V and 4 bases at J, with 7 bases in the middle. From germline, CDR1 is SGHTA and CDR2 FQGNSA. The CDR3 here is CASSLVGRETQYF. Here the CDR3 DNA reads TGTGCCAGCAGCTTAGTCGGCAGAGAGACCCAGTACTTC.

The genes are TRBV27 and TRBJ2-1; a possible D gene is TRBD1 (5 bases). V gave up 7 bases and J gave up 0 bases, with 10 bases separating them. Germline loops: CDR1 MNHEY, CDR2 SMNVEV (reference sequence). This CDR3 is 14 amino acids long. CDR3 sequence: CASTPTDSYNEQFF. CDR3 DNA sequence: TGTGCCAGCACCCCGACAGACTCCTACAATGAGCAGTTCTTC.

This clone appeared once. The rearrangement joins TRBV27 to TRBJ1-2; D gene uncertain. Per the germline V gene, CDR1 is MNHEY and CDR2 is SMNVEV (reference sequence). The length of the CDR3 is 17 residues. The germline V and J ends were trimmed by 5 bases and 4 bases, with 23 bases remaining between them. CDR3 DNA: TGTGCCAGCAGTAAGTGGTTCCATCGGGAGGATTCCTATGGCTACACCTTC. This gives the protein CASSKWFHREDSYGYTF.

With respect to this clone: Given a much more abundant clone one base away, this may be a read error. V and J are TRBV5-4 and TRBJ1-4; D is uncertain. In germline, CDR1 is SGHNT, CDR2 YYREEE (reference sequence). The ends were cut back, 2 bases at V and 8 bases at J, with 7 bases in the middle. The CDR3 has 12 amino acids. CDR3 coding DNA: TGTGCCAGCAGCTTAGACGGGGAAAAACTGTTTTTT. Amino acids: CASSLDGEKLFF.

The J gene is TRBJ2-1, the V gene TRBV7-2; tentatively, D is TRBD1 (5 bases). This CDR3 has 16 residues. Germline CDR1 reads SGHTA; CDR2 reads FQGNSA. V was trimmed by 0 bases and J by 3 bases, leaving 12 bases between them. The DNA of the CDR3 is TGTGCCAGCAGCTTAGCCAGGGCGGAGTTCTACAATGAGCAGTTCTTC. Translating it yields CASSLARAEFYNEQFF.

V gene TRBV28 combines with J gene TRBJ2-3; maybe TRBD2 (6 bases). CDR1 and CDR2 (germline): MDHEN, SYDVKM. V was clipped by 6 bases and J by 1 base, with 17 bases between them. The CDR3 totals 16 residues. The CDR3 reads CASSARGVRGTDTQYF. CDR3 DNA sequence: TGTGCCAGCAGCGCGCGGGGTGTGAGGGGCACAGATACGCAGTATTTT.

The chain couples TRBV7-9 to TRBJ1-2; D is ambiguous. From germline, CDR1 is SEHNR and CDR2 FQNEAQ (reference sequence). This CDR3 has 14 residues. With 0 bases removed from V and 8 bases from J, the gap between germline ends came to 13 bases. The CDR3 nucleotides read TGTGCCAGCAGCTTAGCGAGAAGCGAGTGGGGCTACACCTTC. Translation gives CASSLARSEWGYTF.

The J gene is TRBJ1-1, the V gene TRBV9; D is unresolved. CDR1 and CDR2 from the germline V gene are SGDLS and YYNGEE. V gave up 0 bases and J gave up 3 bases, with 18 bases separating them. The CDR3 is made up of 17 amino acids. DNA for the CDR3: TGTGCCAGCAGCGTAGGGATCTCCCCTATCGTGGACACTGAAGCTTTCTTT. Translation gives CASSVGISPIVDTEAFF.

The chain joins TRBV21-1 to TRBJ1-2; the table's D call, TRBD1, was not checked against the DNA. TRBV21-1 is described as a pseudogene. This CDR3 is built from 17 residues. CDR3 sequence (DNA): TGTGCCAGCAGCCAGCGGACAGGATTACTAGCTAACTATGGCTACACCTTC. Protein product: CASSQRTGLLANYGYTF.

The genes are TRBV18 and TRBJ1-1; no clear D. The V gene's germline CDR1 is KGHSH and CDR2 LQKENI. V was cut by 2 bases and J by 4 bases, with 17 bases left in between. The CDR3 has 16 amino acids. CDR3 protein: CASSPGQVTISTEAFF. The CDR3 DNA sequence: TGTGCCAGCTCACCAGGTCAGGTTACAATCTCCACTGAAGCTTTCTTT. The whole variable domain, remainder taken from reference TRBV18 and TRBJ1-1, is NAGVMQNPRHLVRRRGQEARLRCSPMKGHSHVYWYRQLPEEGLKFMVYLQKENIIDESGMPKERFSAEFPKEGPSILRIQQVVRGDSAAYFCASSPGQVTISTEAFFGQGTRLTVV.

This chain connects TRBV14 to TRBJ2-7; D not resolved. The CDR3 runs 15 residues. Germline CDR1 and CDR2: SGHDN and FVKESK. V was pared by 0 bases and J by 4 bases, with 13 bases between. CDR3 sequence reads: CASSQDRFSRYEQYF. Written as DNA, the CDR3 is TGTGCCAGCAGCCAAGATAGATTCTCCAGATACGAGCAGTACTTC.

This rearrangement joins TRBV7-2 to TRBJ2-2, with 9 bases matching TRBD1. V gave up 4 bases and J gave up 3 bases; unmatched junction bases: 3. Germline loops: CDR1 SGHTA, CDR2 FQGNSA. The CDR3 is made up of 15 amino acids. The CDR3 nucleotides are TGTGCCAGCAGCTATGACAGGGGGGACACCGGGGAGCTGTTTTTT. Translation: CASSYDRGDTGELFF.

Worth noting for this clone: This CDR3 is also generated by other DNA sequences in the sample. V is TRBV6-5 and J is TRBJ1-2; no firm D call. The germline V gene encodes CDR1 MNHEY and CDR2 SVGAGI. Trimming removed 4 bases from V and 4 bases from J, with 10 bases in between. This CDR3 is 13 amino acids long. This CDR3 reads CASSLPGGYGYTF. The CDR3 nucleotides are TGTGCCAGCAGTTTGCCTGGCGGCTATGGCTACACCTTC.

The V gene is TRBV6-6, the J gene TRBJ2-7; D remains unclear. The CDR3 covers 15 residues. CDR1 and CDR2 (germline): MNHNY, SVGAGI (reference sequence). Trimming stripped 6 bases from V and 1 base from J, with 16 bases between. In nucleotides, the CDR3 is TGTGCCAGCAGCCCTCAACCGGGTCGATCCTACGAGCAGTACTTC. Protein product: CASSPQPGRSYEQYF.

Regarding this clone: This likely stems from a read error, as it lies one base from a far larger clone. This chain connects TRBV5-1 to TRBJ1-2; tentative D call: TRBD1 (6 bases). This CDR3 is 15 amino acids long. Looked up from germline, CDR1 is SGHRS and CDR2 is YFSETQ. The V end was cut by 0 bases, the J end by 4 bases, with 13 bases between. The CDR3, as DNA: TGCGCCAGCAGCTTGGGGGCAGGGGAAGGCTATGGCTACACCTTC. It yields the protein CASSLGAGEGYGYTF.

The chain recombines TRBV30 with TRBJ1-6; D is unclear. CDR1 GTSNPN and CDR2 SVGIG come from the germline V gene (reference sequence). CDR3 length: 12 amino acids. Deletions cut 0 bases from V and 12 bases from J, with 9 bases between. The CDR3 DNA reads TGTGCCTGGAGTGTCGGCGATGGACCCCTCCACTTT. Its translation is CAWSVGDGPLHF.

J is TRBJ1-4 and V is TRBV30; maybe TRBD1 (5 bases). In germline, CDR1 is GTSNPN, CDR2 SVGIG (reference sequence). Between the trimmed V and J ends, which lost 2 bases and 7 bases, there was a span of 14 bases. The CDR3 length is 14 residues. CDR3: CAWSSDGAGEKLFF. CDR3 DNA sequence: TGTGCCTGGAGTTCTGATGGGGCAGGTGAAAAACTGTTTTTT.

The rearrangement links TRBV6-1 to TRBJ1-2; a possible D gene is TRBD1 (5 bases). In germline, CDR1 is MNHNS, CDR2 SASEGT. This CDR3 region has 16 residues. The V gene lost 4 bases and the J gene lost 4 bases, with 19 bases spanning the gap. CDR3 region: CASSVNGAGVGYGYTF. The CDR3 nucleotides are TGTGCCAGCAGTGTCAACGGCGCGGGGGTGGGCTATGGCTACACCTTC.

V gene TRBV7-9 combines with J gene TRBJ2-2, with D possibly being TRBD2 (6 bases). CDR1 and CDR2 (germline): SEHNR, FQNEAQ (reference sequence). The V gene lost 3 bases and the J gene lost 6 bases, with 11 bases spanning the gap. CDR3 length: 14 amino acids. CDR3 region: CASSLGPGAGELFF. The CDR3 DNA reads TGTGCCAGCAGCTTGGGACCGGGAGCCGGGGAGCTGTTTTTT.